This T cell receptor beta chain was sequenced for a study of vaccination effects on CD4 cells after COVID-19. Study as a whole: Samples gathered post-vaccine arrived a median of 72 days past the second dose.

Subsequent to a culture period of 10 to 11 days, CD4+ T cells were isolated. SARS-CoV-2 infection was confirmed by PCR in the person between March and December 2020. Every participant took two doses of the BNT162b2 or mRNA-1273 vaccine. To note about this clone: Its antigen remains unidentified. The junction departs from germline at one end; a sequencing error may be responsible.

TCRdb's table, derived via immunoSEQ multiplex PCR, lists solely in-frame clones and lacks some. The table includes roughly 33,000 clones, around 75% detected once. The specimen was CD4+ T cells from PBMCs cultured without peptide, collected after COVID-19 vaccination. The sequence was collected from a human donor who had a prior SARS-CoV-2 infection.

CDR3 amino acids: CSVVLGAAGGRSPAF. The CDR3 nucleotides are TGCAGCGTTGTTTTGGGCGCGGCAGGGGGCCGCTCCCCGGCCTTC. The J gene is TRBJ1-2, the V gene TRBV29-1, with 8 positions matching TRBD1. This CDR3 is 15 amino acids long. In germline, CDR1 is SQVTM, CDR2 ANQGSEA.